This TCR beta chain originates from a study of control samples from healthy donors and cancer patients. Generated by immunoSEQ multiplex PCR, the TCRdb table keeps only in-frame clones and is missing some. Counted here are around 19,000 clones, 88% occurring once; the ten biggest clones make up around 10%. CDR3 length equals 16 residues. The junction had 3 bases not matched to a gene; V was cut back by 3 bases and J by 1 base. The germline gives CDR1 SGHTS, CDR2 YDEGEE. This TCR was recovered from a woman aged 60 to 75 with head and neck cancer. Sequencing was done on a sample of PBMCs. The rearrangement links TRBV5-8 to TRBJ1-5; TRBD1 matches 11 bases. The CDR3 nucleotides read TGTGCCAGCAGCTGGGGGACAGGGGGGAGCAATCAGCCCCAGCATTTT. Amino acids: CASSWGTGGSNQPQHF.